This T cell receptor beta chain comes out of a study of tumor-infiltrating lymphocytes in primary liver carcinoma. Study summary: Between roughly 4.2 and 11 cm across, the tumors were all of stage T1-T3 N0M0. The study, taken as a whole, reports: Tumor samples exhibited a significantly greater top-250-clone fraction than blood samples (p = 0.039).

CDR1 is MDHEN, CDR2 SYDVKM, per germline. The CDR3 has 16 amino acids. With 7 bases clipped from V and 4 bases from J, the junction kept 10 bases outside the gene matches. Co-extracting RNA and DNA was done with about 17-31 mg of unsorted bulk tissue as input. Patients were treatment-naive with chronic HBV infection. Sampling was performed at five separate regions of each tumor. Concerning this clonotype: Its antigen is still unknown.

Reverse transcription of around 0.45 ug total RNA with a constant-region primer produced TCR beta cDNA. Modified slightly, ARM-PCR produced TCR beta libraries over three nested multiplex PCR rounds. Amplification in the first two PCR rounds was performed using TRBV1-TRBV30 forward primers and a C-beta reverse primer for approximately 10 cycles each. TCRdb reprocessed the multiplex PCR reads via MiXCR and lists one record per CDR3 protein. The sample carries approximately 190,000 distinct CDR3 sequences, around 81% recorded once. Sample: tumor tissue from primary liver carcinoma. This TCR was sampled from a middle-aged man with primary liver carcinoma and hepatitis B virus infection. V is TRBV28 and J is TRBJ2-1; TRBD2 matches 10 bases. CDR3 loop: CASNPPERGGYNEQFF. The CDR3, as DNA: TGTGCCAGCAACCCCCCGGAGCGGGGGGGATACAATGAGCAGTTCTTC.